The clone carrying this T cell receptor (beta chain) turned up a few times. Antigen: not known. This record comes from a study of shared clonotypes between healthy human individuals. General study results and limits: The genetic and exposure-history diversity represented was limited by few donors.

V lost 3 bases, J lost 0 bases, and 12 bases lay in between. Per germline, CDR1 MNHNS and CDR2 SASEGT. The CDR3 spans 15 residues. At a deep level, the assay was run. Scientists sequenced DNA from unsorted PBMC on ten immunoSEQ deep assay plates. Repertoires were generated with immunoSEQ multiplex PCR, while TCRdb's copy carries only in-frame clones and drops some. Seen here are nearly 500,000 clones, around 78% observed once, and the top ten hold over 10%. Each unsorted sample relied on roughly 84 million PBMCs as its source of genomic DNA. Sequencing was done on a sample of PBMCs. J is TRBJ2-7 and V is TRBV6-1; the D is unclear. This sequence was found in a woman aged 40 to 50 in good health. Some clones in this sample may be carry-over from other donors' samples. The CDR3 reads CASSDYPYSSYEQYF. The CDR3 DNA reads TGTGCCAGCAGTGATTACCCCTATAGCTCCTACGAGCAGTACTTC.